The present TCR beta chain was sequenced within a study of blood T cells in healthy people across ages. The second PCR ran roughly 7 to 11 cycles with a sample-barcoded 5' primer and J-beta primers. Using its own MiXCR run on the 5' RACE reads, TCRdb lists one record per CDR3 protein. This sample has approximately 900,000 distinct CDR3 sequences, with 40% to 60% found just once. There were healthy Caucasian individuals from Russia, aged roughly 6 to 100, serving as donors. The CDR3 runs 18 residues. In germline, CDR1 is LGHNA, CDR2 YSLEER. V shed 3 bases and J 3 bases; nucleotides not matched to a gene: 12.

The specimen was blood. This clonotype was sampled from a man aged 25-45 years in good health. The chain has TRBV4-3 and TRBJ2-4, with 9 bases fitting TRBD1. The DNA of the CDR3 is TGCGCCAGCAGCCATCTGCCGGGACAGGGTTACGACAAAAACATTCAGTACTTC. This translates into CASSHLPGQGYDKNIQYF.